This entry describes one T cell receptor beta chain. Its antigen remains unknown. This CDR3 is built from 14 residues. Looked up from germline, CDR1 is MDHEN and CDR2 is SYDVKM. Trimming took off 3 bases at V and 4 bases at J, with 13 bases between the two ends. This entry comes from a study of shared clonotypes between healthy human individuals. Study-wide findings and caveats: Donors were few, which limited the genetic and exposure-history diversity represented.

Replicate PCRs run on sorted subsets employed approximately 0.2 ug DNA, tens of thousands of T cell genomes. Here immunoSEQ multiplex PCR was the method, and the copy in TCRdb shows in-frame clones only, minus some. The sample yields more than 1.2 million clones, around 98.5% seen once. The chain recombines TRBV28 with TRBJ2-7; D unresolved. The specimen was naive CD4+ T cells sorted from blood. Described subset: CD45RA+ positively selected. This clonotype originated in a man aged 30 to 45 in good health. CDR3 in DNA: TGTGCCAGCAGTTTGATAAGGAAGGGATACGAGCAGTACTTC. It yields the protein CASSLIRKGYEQYF.